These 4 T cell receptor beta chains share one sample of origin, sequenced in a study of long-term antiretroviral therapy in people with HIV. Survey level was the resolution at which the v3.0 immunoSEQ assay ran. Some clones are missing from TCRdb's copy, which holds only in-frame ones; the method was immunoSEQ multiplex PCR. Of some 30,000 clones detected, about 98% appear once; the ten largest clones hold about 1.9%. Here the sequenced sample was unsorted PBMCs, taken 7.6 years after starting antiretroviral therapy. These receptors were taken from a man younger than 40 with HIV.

CDR3 in amino acids: CASSREGTGELFF. For the CDR3, the DNA is TGTGCCAGCAGCCGAGAAGGCACCGGGGAGCTGTTTTTT. The chain is built from TRBV14 and TRBJ2-2, with D unclear. V lost 4 bases and J lost 4, with 7 bases in between. This CDR3 contains 13 residues. Germline CDR1 and CDR2: SGHDN and FVKESK.

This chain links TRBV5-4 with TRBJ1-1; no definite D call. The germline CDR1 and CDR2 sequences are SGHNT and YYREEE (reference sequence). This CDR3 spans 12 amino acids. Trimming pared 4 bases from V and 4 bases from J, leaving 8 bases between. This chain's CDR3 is CASSPRGTEAFF. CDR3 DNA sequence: TGTGCCAGCAGCCCGCGGGGCACTGAAGCTTTCTTT.

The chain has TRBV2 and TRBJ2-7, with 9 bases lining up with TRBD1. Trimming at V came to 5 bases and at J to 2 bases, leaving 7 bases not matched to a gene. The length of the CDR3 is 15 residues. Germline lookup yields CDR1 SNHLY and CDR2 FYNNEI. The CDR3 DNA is TGTGCCAGCAGTAATAACCGGGACAGGGCCTACGAGCAGTACTTC. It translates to CASSNNRDRAYEQYF.

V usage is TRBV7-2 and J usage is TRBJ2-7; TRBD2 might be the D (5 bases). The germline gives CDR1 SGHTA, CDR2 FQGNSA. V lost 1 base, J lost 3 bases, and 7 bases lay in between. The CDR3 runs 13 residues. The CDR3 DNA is TGTGCCAGCAGCTTAGGAGGGTACTACGAGCAGTACTTC. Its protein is CASSLGGYYEQYF.